Listed below are T cell receptor beta chains from one sample, sequenced in a study of T cell changes during pregnancy in multiple sclerosis. Using immunoSEQ multiplex PCR, the repertoire was profiled, and TCRdb retains in-frame clones only, with some absent. The sample includes 45,000 to 55,000 clones, around nine tenths seen only once; the top ten take roughly 2%. The sample was peripheral blood, taken in the first trimester of pregnancy. The receptors were sampled from a female donor with multiple sclerosis, enrolled in a pregnancy study. Both conserved end residues are part of each CDR3. D genes are given only for firm matches. Clone size is stated in some rows and not others, as once, few, many or a class when expanded.

TRBV7-9	TRBD1	-	16	TRBJ2-1	CASRLYRGASYNEQFF	TGTGCCAGCAGACTCTACAGGGGGGCTTCTTACAATGAGCAGTTCTTC
TRBV7-9	-	-	13	TRBJ1-6	CASSIRGDSPLHF	TGTGCCAGCAGCATCCGAGGAGATTCACCCCTCCACTTT
TRBV7-3	-	-	13	TRBJ2-1	CASSLLSINEQFF	TGTGCCAGCAGCTTACTTAGTATCAATGAGCAGTTCTTC
TRBV4-3	-	-	14	TRBJ2-2	CASSQGPITGELFF	TGCGCCAGCAGCCAAGGGCCAATCACCGGGGAGCTGTTTTTT
TRBV5-5	TRBD1	-	16	TRBJ1-1	CASSPIWGQGSDEAFF	TGTGCCAGCAGCCCCATCTGGGGACAGGGATCAGATGAAGCTTTCTTT
TRBV6-6	-	-	15	TRBJ1-5	CASMDSQYSNQPQHF	TGTGCCAGTATGGACAGCCAATATAGCAATCAGCCCCAGCATTTT
TRBV9	-	-	15	TRBJ1-2	CASSDDVEGKYGYTF	TGTGCCAGCAGCGATGATGTGGAGGGGAAATATGGCTACACCTTC
TRBV2	-	once	14	TRBJ2-1	CASTGTRRYNEQFF	TGTGCCAGCACTGGCACTAGGCGTTACAATGAGCAGTTCTTC
TRBV18	-	-	14	TRBJ2-2	CASYTQRVTGELFF	TGTGCCAGCTATACCCAGAGGGTCACCGGGGAGCTGTTTTTT
TRBV5-1	-	-	14	TRBJ1-1	CASSLESGGTEAFF	TGCGCCAGCAGCTTGGAGTCAGGAGGGACTGAAGCTTTCTTT
TRBV5-4	-	few	16	TRBJ2-1	CASSPGGAGSYNEQFF	TGTGCCAGCAGCCCTGGGGGGGCCGGGTCCTACAATGAGCAGTTCTTC
TRBV5-1	-	-	14	TRBJ1-1	CASSVNHGGTEAFF	TGCGCCAGCAGCGTCAACCACGGGGGGACCGAAGCTTTCTTT
TRBV13	-	once	16	TRBJ2-1	CASSFPLAGPGDEQFF	TGTGCCAGCAGCTTCCCTCTTGCGGGCCCGGGGGATGAGCAGTTCTTC
TRBV28	-	-	14	TRBJ1-2	CASSRSAANYGYTF	TGTGCCAGCAGCCGTTCGGCGGCTAACTATGGCTACACCTTC
TRBV5-1	TRBD1	-	13	TRBJ1-5	CASSLHRGQPQHF	TGCGCCAGCAGCTTACACAGGGGACAGCCCCAGCATTTT
TRBV9	TRBD1	-	14	TRBJ2-7	CASSVTGGPYEQYF	TGTGCCAGCAGCGTTACAGGGGGGCCCTACGAGCAGTACTTC
TRBV5-4	TRBD1	-	15	TRBJ2-1	CASSLGGFFYNEQFF	TGTGCCAGCAGCTTAGGGGGCTTTTTCTACAATGAGCAGTTCTTC
TRBV5-1	-	once	14	TRBJ2-2	CASSLDSFSGELFF	TGCGCCAGCAGCCTAGACAGTTTTTCCGGGGAGCTGTTTTTT
TRBV18	-	-	16	TRBJ2-7	CASSPATAGASYEQYF	TGTGCCAGCTCACCGGCGACTGCGGGGGCATCCTACGAGCAGTACTTC
TRBV5-1	-	-	13	TRBJ1-1	CASSFGKNHEAFF	TGCGCCAGCAGCTTTGGCAAGAACCATGAAGCTTTCTTT
TRBV7-9	-	-	12	TRBJ1-2	CASSLRDYGYTF	TGTGCCAGCAGCTTACGAGACTATGGCTACACCTTC
TRBV6-1	-	-	15	TRBJ1-3	CASSEATGGRNTIYF	TGTGCCAGCAGTGAAGCGACAGGCGGAAGAAACACCATATATTTT
TRBV7-9	-	-	11	TRBJ1-2	CASSSYYGYTF	TGTGCCAGCAGCTCTTACTATGGCTACACCTTC
TRBV27	-	-	16	TRBJ1-3	CASSLRTPGSGNTIYF	TGTGCCAGCAGTTTACGTACCCCGGGGTCTGGAAACACCATATATTTT
TRBV13	-	-	14	TRBJ2-4	CASSLQGAKNIQYF	TGTGCCAGCAGCTTACAGGGAGCCAAAAACATTCAGTACTTC
TRBV2	-	many	14	TRBJ1-1	CASSPGLENTEAFF	TGTGCCAGCAGCCCAGGACTTGAGAACACTGAAGCTTTCTTT
TRBV6-4	-	-	15	TRBJ2-1	CASSDSWSSYNEQFF	TGTGCCAGCAGTGACAGCTGGAGCTCCTACAATGAGCAGTTCTTC
TRBV2	TRBD1	-	15	TRBJ2-4	CASGGQGGFGNIQYF	TGTGCCAGCGGGGGACAGGGGGGTTTCGGGAACATTCAGTACTTC
TRBV30	-	-	13	TRBJ1-3	CAWSVQAWTTIYF	TGTGCCTGGAGTGTACAGGCGTGGACCACCATATATTTT
TRBV19	TRBD2	-	15	TRBJ2-3	CASSILAGGRDTQYF	TGTGCCAGTAGTATCCTCGCGGGGGGTCGAGATACGCAGTATTTT
TRBV10-3	-	-	17	TRBJ1-2	CAIRDGVVRDFLYGYTF	TGTGCCATCAGGGATGGAGTTGTGCGGGATTTTCTCTATGGCTACACCTTC
TRBV7-8	-	-	11	TRBJ2-5	CASSRGETQYF	TGTGCCAGCAGCCGCGGGGAGACCCAGTACTTC
TRBV10-3	-	-	14	TRBJ1-1	CAIRELLSNTEAFF	TGTGCCATCAGGGAGTTATTATCGAACACTGAAGCTTTCTTT
TRBV10-1	TRBD2	once	14	TRBJ2-3	CASCAGGDTDTQYF	TGCGCCAGCTGCGCGGGGGGGGACACAGATACGCAGTATTTT
TRBV6-5	TRBD1	-	14	TRBJ2-7	CASSQLQGYDEQYF	TGTGCCAGCAGCCAATTACAGGGGTACGACGAGCAGTACTTC
TRBV5-1	-	-	15	TRBJ2-2	CASSLQDSNTGELFF	TGCGCCAGCAGCTTGCAGGATTCGAACACCGGGGAGCTGTTTTTT
TRBV4-3	-	-	17	TRBJ2-3	CASSQGPRQSGTDTQYF	TGCGCCAGCAGCCAAGGTCCGAGACAAAGCGGGACAGATACGCAGTATTTT
TRBV5-6	-	-	14	TRBJ1-6	CASSLRERDSPLHF	TGTGCCAGCAGCTTAAGGGAGAGGGATTCACCCCTCCACTTT
TRBV19	TRBD2	-	16	TRBJ2-3	CASRHTSGGYTDTQYF	TGTGCCAGTAGGCATACTAGCGGGGGTTACACAGATACGCAGTATTTT
TRBV29-1	-	few	11	TRBJ2-1	CSVEDQGKQFF	TGCAGCGTTGAAGACCAGGGGAAGCAGTTCTTC
TRBV5-4	TRBD1	-	15	TRBJ2-5	CASSLRGQGQETQYF	TGTGCCAGCAGCTTGAGGGGACAGGGTCAAGAGACCCAGTACTTC